This T cell receptor beta chain was found in a study of T cells after somatic rescue of genetic block. This clone appeared a few times. The method was immunoSEQ multiplex PCR; TCRdb's version includes in-frame clones alone and lacks a portion of them. The table records over 55,000 clones, around 90% of them present only once. The CDR3 is 14 residues long. Germline V gene lookup returns CDR1 GTSNPN and CDR2 SVGIG (reference sequence). V lost 3 bases and J lost 8, with 16 bases in between. V and J are TRBV30 and TRBJ2-2; a possible D gene is TRBD2 (7 bases). This sequence originates from a man aged 35-49 years. Sequenced sample: peripheral blood mononuclear cells (PBMCs). Here the CDR3 DNA reads TGTGCCTGGAGGGCATCAGGGGAGGGAGGGGAGCTGTTTTTT. This sequence encodes CAWRASGEGGELFF.